The sequence of this TCR beta chain was determined in a study of cytomegalovirus exposure and HLA in healthy donors. General observations from the study: Altogether, about 160 TCR beta chains were recorded as cytomegalovirus-associated.

PCR amplification relied on 60 Vbeta primers (plus 13 Jbeta primers). Libraries were prepared by immunoSEQ multiplex PCR; TCRdb keeps only in-frame clonotypes and omits some of them. The sample contains approximately 120,000 clones, more than 80% of which appear only once. On this clone itself: Its antigen is currently unknown.

CDR3 length: 15 residues. J was trimmed by 3 bases and V by 0 bases; bases with no gene match: 2. The germline gives CDR1 SGHDN, CDR2 FVKESK. This clonotype was obtained from a woman aged 25 to 45 in good health and CMV-seropositive. What was sequenced was PBMCs. The V gene is TRBV14, the J gene TRBJ2-1; 7 nucleotides line up with TRBD2. Here the CDR3 DNA reads TGTGCCAGCAGCCAAGACCCTAGCGGCTACAATGAGCAGTTCTTC. It encodes CASSQDPSGYNEQFF.